The T cell receptor beta chain described here comes from a study of blood T cell repertoires in COVID-19. Study-level background: Sites in the United States, Italy and Spain provided acute and convalescent COVID-19 samples. T cells, B-cell-depleted T cells, or PBMCs supplied cDNA or gDNA.

Looked up from germline, CDR1 is MDHEN and CDR2 is SYDVKM. This CDR3 is built from 15 residues. Trimming removed 5 bases from V and 7 bases from J, with 18 bases in between. The authors' processing: Estimates of nucleated cell counts were drawn from the amplification of reference gene primers. Here immunoSEQ multiplex PCR was the method, and the copy in TCRdb shows in-frame clones only, minus some. Clone size and V and J calls were adopted from that table, with D and trimming inferred from the DNA. The data contain hundreds of thousands of clones, 88% of them singletons. Sequenced material: peripheral blood. This TCR was sampled from a young woman who had recovered from COVID-19. The rearrangement links TRBV28 to TRBJ2-1; D gene unclear. The DNA for the CDR3 is TGTGCCAGCAGTCCTCGGGTTTATGGCGTGAATGAGCAGTTCTTC. It is translated as CASSPRVYGVNEQFF.